A single sample gave rise to the 4 T cell receptor beta chains below, sequenced in a study of T cells after yellow fever vaccination. Via MiXCR, TCRdb re-called the 5' RACE reads, giving one row per CDR3 protein. The table records about 320,000 distinct CDR3 sequences, about 4.5% of them present only once. Sequenced here: PBMCs, sampled 15 days after the yellow fever booster vaccination. Receptor source: a man younger than 35 who received the YFV17D yellow fever vaccine.

This clonotype was detected ten times or more. DNA of the CDR3: TGTGCCAGCAGCCAAACGGGGAACGAGCAGTACGTC. Amino acid sequence: CASSQTGNEQYV. The chain is built from TRBV28 and TRBJ2-7, with a tentative D call TRBD2 (5 bases). V lost 6 bases and J lost 5, with 11 bases in between. Germline V gene data show CDR1 as MDHEN and CDR2 as SYDVKM. The CDR3 runs to 12 residues.

At least ten counts were recorded for this clonotype. J is TRBJ2-5 and V is TRBV7-2; D is possibly TRBD2 (5 bases). The V gene lost 6 bases and the J gene lost 1 base, with 9 bases spanning the gap. The CDR3 is made up of 13 amino acids. CDR1 is SGHTA, CDR2 FQGNSA, per germline. Written as DNA, the CDR3 is TGTGCCAGCAGTCTCCGGGGCCAAGAGACCCAGTACTTC. Amino acids: CASSLRGQETQYF. The whole variable domain, remainder taken from reference TRBV7-2 and TRBJ2-5, is GAGVSQSPSNKVTEKGKDVELRCDPISGHTALYWYRQSLGQGLEFLIYFQGNSAPDKSGLPSDRFSAERTGGSVSTLTIQRTQQEDSAVYLCASSLRGQETQYFGPGTRLLVL.

This chain joins TRBV7-8 and TRBJ2-1, with D maybe TRBD1 (7 bases). Germline lookup yields CDR1 SGHVS and CDR2 FQNEAQ. The CDR3 has 24 residues. V lost 5 bases and J 9 bases, leaving 47 bases between the germline ends. Written as DNA, the CDR3 is TGTGCCAGCAGCCTATGTTTCGAATCCAGTCTCCGCTACCAGGGGGGCGATACGGAATGTGAGCAGTTCTTC. It translates to CASSLCFESSLRYQGGDTECEQFF.

This clonotype occurred many times. This chain uses TRBV5-1 with TRBJ2-1; maybe TRBD2 (5 bases). The germline V gene has CDR1 SGHRS and CDR2 YFSETQ. The CDR3 covers 15 residues. The V end lost 5 bases, the J end lost 6 bases, and 18 bases lay between the germline ends. DNA for the CDR3: TGCGCCAGCAGGACTAAGTTAGTAGGTGGCAATGAGCAGTTCTTC. As protein: CASRTKLVGGNEQFF. Looking up the rest from reference TRBV5-1 and TRBJ2-1 gives the full variable domain: KAGVTQTPRYLIKTRGQQVTLSCSPISGHRSVSWYQQTPGQGLQFLFEYFSETQRNKGNFPGRFSGRQFSNSRSEMNVSTLELGDSALYLCASRTKLVGGNEQFFGPGTRLTVL.